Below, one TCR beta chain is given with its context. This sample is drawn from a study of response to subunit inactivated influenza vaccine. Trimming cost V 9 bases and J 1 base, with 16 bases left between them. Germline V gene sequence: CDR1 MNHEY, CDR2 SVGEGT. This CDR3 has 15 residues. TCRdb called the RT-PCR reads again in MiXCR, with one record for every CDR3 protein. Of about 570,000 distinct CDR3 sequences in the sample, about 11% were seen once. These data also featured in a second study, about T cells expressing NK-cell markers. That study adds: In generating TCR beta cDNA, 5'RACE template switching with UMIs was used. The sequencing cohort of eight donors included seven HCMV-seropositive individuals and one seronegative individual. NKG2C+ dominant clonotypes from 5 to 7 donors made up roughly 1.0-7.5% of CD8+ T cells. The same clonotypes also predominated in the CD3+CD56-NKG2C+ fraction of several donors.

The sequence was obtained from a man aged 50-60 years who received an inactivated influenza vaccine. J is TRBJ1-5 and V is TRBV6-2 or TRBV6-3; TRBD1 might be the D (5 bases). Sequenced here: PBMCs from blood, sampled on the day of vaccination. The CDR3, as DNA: TGTGCCAGTCAGGGAAGTTTGAGGAGCAATCAGCCCCAGCATTTT. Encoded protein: CASQGSLRSNQPQHF.